A selection of T cell receptor beta chains follows, all from one sample in a study of metastatic and nonmetastatic thyroid tumors. With MiXCR, TCRdb called clones anew from the PCR reads. The data show under 20,000 clones, 22% seen once. The sample comprised adjacent normal tissue. The receptors were gathered from a female donor with papillary thyroid cancer or a benign thyroid nodule (not recorded which). Some clones in this sample may be carry-over from other donors' samples. Each CDR3 is given with its conserved first and last residue. For some rows the clone size is stated as once, few or many, or as a class when expanded; others skip it.

>-|TRBV6-2/TRBV6-3|TRBJ2-1
CASSSSILAGGNEQFF
>once|TRBV9|TRBJ2-5
CASSVGNNGVAETQYF
>-|TRBV20-1|TRBJ1-2
CSALTHVTSGYTF
>large|TRBV27|TRBJ2-7
CASSFSGTGQNSYEQYF
>-|TRBV6-1|TRBJ1-2
CASSDWFYGYTF
>few|TRBV20-1|TRBJ1-5
CSARQGNQPQHF
>medium-sized|TRBV5-1|TRBJ2-1
CASSLRPEGEQFF
>medium-sized|TRBV12-3/TRBV12-4|TRBJ2-7
CASSSDILAYEQYF
>many|TRBV9|TRBJ1-4
CASSSRQGNEKLFF
>few|TRBV7-9|TRBJ2-7
CASGRESYEQYF
>-|TRBV14|TRBJ2-1
CASSLPGDSSYNEQFF
>-|TRBV20-1|TRBJ1-2
CSARDRDSANYGYTF
>-|TRBV7-8|TRBJ2-3
CASSLLALRDTQYF
>many|TRBV30|TRBJ2-2
CALGQATLPNTGELFF
>-|TRBV30|TRBJ2-7
CAWSKGPGPAYEQYF
>many|TRBV6-2/TRBV6-3|TRBJ1-5
CASSYRGDSNQPQHF
>-|TRBV7-3|TRBJ2-7
CASSQGVQGHEQYF
>few|TRBV7-3|TRBJ2-3
CASSLSRTDTQYF
>-|TRBV15|TRBJ2-7
CATSRSVQVFDEQYF
>-|TRBV4-1|TRBJ1-2
CASSRSAGYSNYGYTF
>few|TRBV28|TRBJ2-7
CASSLGSHYEQYF
>-|TRBV7-8|TRBJ2-1
CASSWIRDRGRWAYNEQFF
>-|TRBV11-1|TRBJ1-2
CASSYQPGGAYGYTF
>-|TRBV12-3/TRBV12-4|TRBJ1-1
CASSPLGTEAFF
>-|TRBV30|TRBJ1-2
CAWSLTGVNYGYTF
>-|TRBV6-1|TRBJ1-2
CASSELGSSYGYTF
>medium-sized|TRBV6-2/TRBV6-3|TRBJ2-3
CASSTRDRSTDTQYF
>once|TRBV11-2|TRBJ2-7
CASSSRLDSSYEQYF
>few|TRBV5-1|TRBJ2-2
CASSLDGTGELFF
>few|TRBV7-6|TRBJ2-5
CASSYGLETQYF
>many|TRBV2|TRBJ2-3
CASKAWGLAGVDDTQYF
>medium-sized|TRBV24-1|TRBJ2-1
CATSDSDGRLNNEQFF
>-|TRBV11-1|TRBJ2-3
CASSFVGSYTDTQYF
>few|TRBV19|TRBJ2-7
CASKTSGSSYEQYF
>medium-sized|TRBV19|TRBJ1-5
CATKGGSYSNQPQHF
>few|TRBV4-2|TRBJ2-1
CASSQITSGAYNEQFF
>medium-sized|TRBV2|TRBJ2-7
CASRGGTAYFYEQYF
>many|TRBV27|TRBJ2-4
CVTTGEGGNIQYF
>-|TRBV7-9|TRBJ1-2
CASSASGANYGDTF
>-|TRBV3-1|TRBJ1-6
CASSQADAPLHF
>few|TRBV24-1|TRBJ1-2
CATSYFTGAPSGYTF